This TCR beta chain emerged from a study of cytomegalovirus exposure and HLA in healthy donors. About the study: An earlier analysis identified 100 million to 130 million unique TCR beta sequences in 150 million to 200 million T cells.

Remarks on this clone: The antigen remains undetermined.

Regarding the study as a whole: For TCR beta chains, V- and J-gene trimming was later linked to a missense DCLRE1C variant. A few CMV-associated chains were confirmed in vitro to be specific for CMV antigens.

60 Vbeta and 13 Jbeta primers were used in PCR. The assay was immunoSEQ multiplex PCR, and TCRdb's table has in-frame clones only and misses some. The table includes fewer than 65,000 clones, approximately 80% detected once. From germline, CDR1 is SQVTM and CDR2 ANQGSEA. The CDR3 is made up of 14 amino acids. J was trimmed by 3 bases and V by 5 bases; bases with no gene match: 7. V usage is TRBV29-1 and J usage is TRBJ2-7, with TRBD2 matching 10 bases. Specimen: PBMCs. The TCR was taken from a woman aged 40 to 49 in good health and CMV-seropositive. CDR3 sequence (DNA): TGCAGCGTTTCCCTAGCGGGGGTGAGCTACGAGCAGTACTTC. It is translated as CSVSLAGVSYEQYF.